The 25 T cell receptor beta chains in this list originate from one sample, sequenced in a study of persistence of HIV-infected CD4 T cells. The antigens for these receptors are not known. The stimulus was lysate of CMV-infected fibroblasts, approximately 9.7 ug/mL. CD40L-negative CD69-negative CD45RO-high memory CD4+ T cells were sorted as populations depleted of antigen-responding cells. The libraries were made with immunoSEQ version 4 in survey mode. Sequencing was performed with immunoSEQ multiplex PCR; in TCRdb, only in-frame clones are kept and a portion is missing. Among roughly 32,000 clones listed, 80% to 90% were seen once. Here the sequenced sample was CD4+ T cells sorted from PBMCs after 18-hour stimulation, taken from a patient who received antiretroviral therapy. The receptors were gathered from an adult man with HIV who was CMV-seropositive.

The chain employs TRBV5-1 and TRBJ1-6; D not resolved. Trimming removed 4 bases at V and 6 bases at J, with 11 bases between. This CDR3 has 14 residues. Germline V lookup: CDR1 SGHRS, CDR2 YFSETQ. This CDR3 is CASSKDGSNSPLHF. CDR3 sequence (DNA): TGCGCCAGCAGCAAGGACGGAAGTAATTCACCCCTCCACTTT.

The J gene is TRBJ1-2, the V gene TRBV3-1 (or the pseudogene TRBV3-2); no firm D call. The V and J ends lost 2 bases and 4 bases respectively, with 11 bases between them. CDR1 and CDR2 from the germline V gene are LGHDT and YNNKEL (reference sequence). The CDR3 length is 14 residues. The CDR3 sequence: CASSQSPGLYGYTF. The DNA of the CDR3 is TGTGCCAGCAGCCAAAGTCCAGGCCTCTATGGCTACACCTTC.

This rearrangement joins TRBV28 to TRBJ2-3, with unresolved D. The CDR3 is made up of 12 amino acids. Germline CDR1 MDHEN, CDR2 SYDVKM. The V gene lost 6 bases and the J gene lost 2 bases, with 6 bases spanning the gap. Written as DNA, the CDR3 is TGTGCCAGCAGGACTCTCACAGATACGCAGTATTTT. Protein product: CASRTLTDTQYF. Using reference TRBV28 and TRBJ2-3 for the parts outside the CDR3, the full variable domain is DVKVTQSSRYLVKRTGEKVFLECVQDMDHENMFWYRQDPGLGLRLIYFSYDVKMKEKGDIPEGYSVSREKKERFSLILESASTNQTSMYLCASRTLTDTQYFGPGTRLTVL.

This rearrangement joins TRBV11-1 to TRBJ1-1; no reliable D call. This CDR3 region has 11 residues. Germline loops: CDR1 SGHAT, CDR2 FQDESV (reference sequence). V lost 5 bases and J lost 8, with 9 bases in between. CDR3 DNA sequence: TGTGCCAGCAGCACCGGCTTAGAAGCTTTCTTT. It encodes CASSTGLEAFF.

The rearrangement links TRBV6-5 to TRBJ2-2; D is uncertain. The germline gives CDR1 MNHEY, CDR2 SVGAGI. The CDR3 runs to 13 residues. The V end was cut by 6 bases, the J end by 1 base, with 6 bases between. CDR3 in amino acids: CASRAGNTGELFF. For the CDR3, the DNA is TGTGCCAGCAGGGCAGGGAACACCGGGGAGCTGTTTTTT.

The V gene is TRBV28, the J gene TRBJ2-2; perhaps TRBD2 as D (6 bases). The CDR3 has 18 residues. Per germline, CDR1 MDHEN and CDR2 SYDVKM. Trimming removed 4 bases from V and 1 base from J, with 19 bases in between. CDR3 residues: CASSYYLGGDKNTGELFF. The CDR3 region has the DNA TGTGCCAGCAGTTACTACCTTGGAGGGGATAAGAACACCGGGGAGCTGTTTTTT.

The genes are TRBV5-4 and TRBJ2-5; 7 bases line up with TRBD2. The length of the CDR3 is 14 residues. After removal of 2 bases from V and 5 bases from J, the junction contained 6 bases not matched to a gene. Germline V gene lookup returns CDR1 SGHNT and CDR2 YYREEE (reference sequence). CDR3 sequence: CASSLWVGGETQYF. In DNA, the CDR3 is TGTGCCAGCAGCTTATGGGTGGGGGGGGAGACCCAGTACTTC.

This chain uses TRBV18 with TRBJ2-6; D gene ambiguous. CDR1 KGHSH and CDR2 LQKENI come from the germline V gene. V lost 4 bases, J lost 2 bases, and 3 bases lay in between. The CDR3 has 13 residues. The CDR3 loop is CASSLPGANVLTF. The CDR3 DNA follows: TGTGCCAGCTCACTCCCTGGGGCCAACGTCCTGACTTTC.

The V call is TRBV5-1, the J call TRBJ1-2, with TRBD1 matching over 9 bases. The germline gives CDR1 SGHRS, CDR2 YFSETQ. V lost 0 bases and J lost 2; bases outside the gene matches: 8. There are 17 residues in the CDR3. This chain's CDR3 is CASSLELWGTGNYGYTF. Here the CDR3 DNA reads TGCGCCAGCAGCTTGGAGCTGTGGGGGACAGGGAACTATGGCTACACCTTC.

The rearrangement links TRBV2 to TRBJ2-1; D may be TRBD2 (5 bases). Deletions cut 7 bases from V and 4 bases from J, with 11 bases between. This CDR3 spans 13 amino acids. Germline-derived CDR1 and CDR2 are SNHLY and FYNNEI. The CDR3 DNA reads TGTGCCAGCAACCTAGGACTTTACAATGAGCAGTTCTTC. Its translation is CASNLGLYNEQFF.

V and J are TRBV6-6 and TRBJ2-5, with no clear D. Germline CDR1 and CDR2: MNHNY and SVGAGI (reference sequence). The CDR3 consists of 12 residues. The V gene lost 0 bases and the J gene lost 5 bases, with 4 bases spanning the gap. The CDR3: CASSYSGETQYF. The DNA of the CDR3 is TGTGCCAGCAGTTACTCCGGGGAGACCCAGTACTTC.

The rearrangement links TRBV7-2 to TRBJ1-1; TRBD1 is a possible D gene (6 bases). The germline V gene has CDR1 SGHTA and CDR2 FQGNSA. CDR3 size: 14 residues. V lost 2 bases, J lost 4 bases, and 11 bases lay in between. As DNA, the CDR3 is TGTGCCAGCAGCTTACAGGGGAAGAGCACTGAAGCTTTCTTT. It yields the protein CASSLQGKSTEAFF.

The V call is TRBV5-1, the J call TRBJ2-2, with 10 bases that match TRBD1. The V and J ends lost 4 bases and 7 bases, in that order; junction bases with no gene match: 7. There are 15 residues in the CDR3. Germline CDR1 reads SGHRS; CDR2 reads YFSETQ. CDR3 sequence (DNA): TGCGCCAGCAGCACGATGACAGGGGGCGGCGGGGAGCTGTTTTTT. It codes for CASSTMTGGGGELFF.

The rearrangement joins TRBV5-6 to TRBJ1-3; 9 positions match TRBD1. Germline V gives CDR1 SGHDT, CDR2 YYEEEE. Trimming at V came to 4 bases and at J to 3 bases, leaving 5 bases not matched to a gene. The CDR3 runs to 15 residues. Here the CDR3 DNA reads TGTGCCAGCAGCCCTGGACAGGGGCTTGGAAACACCATATATTTT. It is translated as CASSPGQGLGNTIYF.

Only one count was recorded for this clone. The chain has TRBV3-1 (or the pseudogene TRBV3-2) and TRBJ2-1; 12 nucleotides match TRBD2. Trimming cost V 1 base and J 7 bases; bases outside gene matches: 8. Germline-derived CDR1 and CDR2 are LGHDT and YNNKEL (reference sequence). This CDR3 has 17 amino acids. CDR3 loop: CASSQGLPSGGANEQFF. CDR3 sequence (DNA): TGTGCCAGCAGCCAAGGGCTCCCTAGCGGGGGGGCGAATGAGCAGTTCTTC.

The sample holds one count of this clone. The chain combines TRBV5-1 with TRBJ1-2, with D tentatively TRBD1 (5 bases). Germline V CDR1 and CDR2: SGHRS, YFSETQ. With 0 bases removed from V and 4 bases from J, the gap between germline ends came to 10 bases. This CDR3 contains 14 residues. CDR3 in amino acids: CASSLGDGSYGYTF. The DNA of the CDR3 is TGCGCCAGCAGCTTGGGGGACGGGAGCTATGGCTACACCTTC.

This clone has just one count. This chain uses TRBV30 with TRBJ1-2; maybe TRBD1 (6 bases). The germline V gene encodes CDR1 GTSNPN and CDR2 SVGIG (reference sequence). CDR3 size: 16 residues. Trimming left V 3 bases short and J 4 bases short, with 21 bases between. Written as DNA, the CDR3 is TGTGCCTGGAGAGCCCCCTACTCCGGGGGGCGCTATGGCTACACCTTC. The encoded protein is CAWRAPYSGGRYGYTF.

The rearrangement links TRBV5-4 to TRBJ2-5; tentative D call: TRBD2 (7 bases). V shed 3 bases and J shed 1 base, with 22 bases lying between them. The CDR3 sequence is 18 residues long. The germline V gene encodes CDR1 SGHNT and CDR2 YYREEE (reference sequence). For the CDR3, the DNA is TGTGCCAGCAGCTCATTATACTTGGGGGGGGCGAGCCAAGAGACCCAGTACTTC. Its translation: CASSSLYLGGASQETQYF. Based on the CDR3 plus reference TRBV5-4 and TRBJ2-5, the full variable domain is ETGVTQSPTHLIKTRGQQVTLRCSSQSGHNTVSWYQQALGQGPQFIFQYYREEENGRGNFPPRFSGLQFPNYSSELNVNALELDDSALYLCASSSLYLGGASQETQYFGPGTRLLVL.

V usage is TRBV6-5 and J usage is TRBJ2-7; 7 nucleotides agree with TRBD1. J was trimmed by 6 bases and V by 7 bases; bases with no gene match: 9. This CDR3 has 13 amino acids. CDR1 and CDR2 from the germline V gene are MNHEY and SVGAGI. The CDR3 bases are TGTGCCAGCAACAACAGGGGTTACGGCGAGCAGTACTTC. It is translated as CASNNRGYGEQYF.

The genes are TRBV5-1 and TRBJ2-4; D perhaps matches TRBD2 (5 bases). Germline V gives CDR1 SGHRS, CDR2 YFSETQ. The CDR3 covers 16 residues. Deletions cut 1 base from V and 2 bases from J, with 13 bases between. CDR3 region: CASSLWRGMSKNIQYF. The CDR3 DNA is TGCGCCAGCAGCTTGTGGAGAGGGATGTCCAAAAACATTCAGTACTTC.

Only a few counts were recorded for this clone. The CDR3 region is CASIPPGTRYEQYF. The DNA for the CDR3 is TGTGCCAGCATTCCCCCAGGGACCCGTTACGAGCAGTACTTC. The chain is built from TRBV28 and TRBJ2-7; D might be TRBD1 or TRBD2, each matching 5 bases. The V gene's germline CDR1 is MDHEN and CDR2 SYDVKM. The CDR3 spans 14 residues. V lost 7 bases to trimming and J lost 4 bases, with 17 bases between them.

The V call is TRBV7-8, the J call TRBJ2-7; D gene ambiguous. V lost 1 base and J 4 bases, leaving 8 bases between the germline ends. CDR1 and CDR2 (germline): SGHVS, FQNEAQ. This CDR3 has 13 amino acids. DNA of the CDR3: TGTGCCAGCAGCTTAGGCCAGTGGTACGAGCAGTACTTC. It yields the protein CASSLGQWYEQYF.

The V and J genes are TRBV9 and TRBJ2-3, with 8 positions matching TRBD2. This CDR3 has 16 amino acids. CDR1 is SGDLS and CDR2 is YYNGEE in the germline V gene. Unmatched junction bases numbered 5, after V lost 0 bases and J lost 2 bases. As DNA, the CDR3 is TGTGCCAGCAGCGTAGAAGCGGGGGTAGCCACAGATACGCAGTATTTT. It specifies CASSVEAGVATDTQYF.

In DNA form, the CDR3 reads TGTGCCTGGAGCTCGGGGCTTAGCAATCAGCCCCAGCATTTT. This sequence encodes CAWSSGLSNQPQHF. The chain is built from TRBV30 and TRBJ1-5, with D maybe TRBD1 (5 bases). Trimming took off 3 bases at V and 0 bases at J, with 9 bases between the two ends. This CDR3 has 14 residues. CDR1 GTSNPN and CDR2 SVGIG come from the germline V gene (reference sequence).

J is TRBJ1-4 and V is TRBV5-8; D uncertain. The ends were cut back, 1 base at V and 8 bases at J, with 15 bases in the middle. Germline V gene lookup returns CDR1 SGHTS and CDR2 YDEGEE. CDR3 length: 15 residues. This chain's CDR3 is CASSLLPNPGEKLFF. The CDR3 DNA follows: TGTGCCAGCAGCTTGCTGCCGAACCCCGGGGAAAAACTGTTTTTT.